This T cell receptor (beta chain) was captured in a study of shared clonotypes between healthy human individuals. Overall study context: Each donor's CD4 naive and CD4 memory cells filled three plates apiece, CD8 naive two, and CD8 memory one.

About 30,000 T cell genomes, or approximately 190 ng DNA, went into the sorted-subset replicate PCRs. In the original workflow: ImmunoSEQ output held junction-only sequences without quality scores, so filtering differed. Measured with immunoSEQ multiplex PCR; TCRdb has only the in-frame clones, and not every one. That table furnishes V, J and clone size, whereas the DNA furnished D and trimming. The profile shows over 2 million clones, roughly 95% of them singletons. CDR1 and CDR2 from the germline V gene are PRHDT and FYEKMQ (reference sequence). The CDR3 is 16 residues long. V was trimmed by 4 bases and J by 0 bases, leaving 13 bases between them. Naive CD8 cells were CD45RO-negative, positively selected for CCR7, excluding terminally differentiated effector memory CD45RA+ cells.

The source is a man between 18 and 29 years old in good health. The gene calls are TRBV13 and TRBJ2-1; unclear D gene. The sequenced sample was naive CD8+ T cells sorted from blood. The CDR3 region is CASSSFAKSSYNEQFF. The CDR3 bases are TGTGCCAGCAGCTCTTTTGCTAAATCCTCCTACAATGAGCAGTTCTTC.